The present TCR beta chain was sequenced within a study of shared clonotypes between healthy human individuals. The authors ran the assay at deep level. TCRdb's copy holds only in-frame clones and misses some; the assay was immunoSEQ multiplex PCR. The table shows about 2 million clones, with approximately 95% occurring only once. Study-level results: It was the non-shared clonotypes that had lower generation probabilities than clonotypes shared by all four donors. The expectation was that sequencing depth would affect clonotype sharing among donors. Some naive CD4 clonotypes, 4.5% to 5.5%, turned up in common across four donors.

This CDR3 spans 16 amino acids. The ends were cut back, 1 base at V and 1 base at J, with 15 bases in the middle. The germline CDR1 and CDR2 sequences are SGHRS and YFSETQ. As for this clone: Its antigen is unidentified.

Input material: naive CD4+ T cells sorted from blood. Subset of the sample: CD45RA+ positively selected. The rearrangement links TRBV5-1 to TRBJ2-7; tentative D call: TRBD2 (6 bases). This receptor was obtained from a man between 18 and 35 years old in good health. This chain's CDR3 is CASSLSVAVVSYEQYF. The CDR3 DNA sequence: TGCGCCAGCAGCTTGAGCGTAGCGGTTGTTTCCTACGAGCAGTACTTC. Combining the CDR3 with reference TRBV5-1 and TRBJ2-7 gives the whole variable domain KAGVTQTPRYLIKTRGQQVTLSCSPISGHRSVSWYQQTPGQGLQFLFEYFSETQRNKGNFPGRFSGRQFSNSRSEMNVSTLELGDSALYLCASSLSVAVVSYEQYFGPGTRLTVT.